Listed here are 24 T cell receptor beta chains from one sample, sequenced in a study of cytotoxic CD8 clonotypes in ibrutinib-treated CLL. Profiled with immunoSEQ multiplex PCR; TCRdb holds only in-frame clones, not every one. The sample holds approximately 210,000 clones; over 55% are singletons and the top ten take roughly an eighth. This material consisted of PBMCs, taken after 24 months of ibrutinib treatment. The receptor source for this set is a human donor with chronic lymphocytic leukemia.

This chain uses TRBV10-3 with TRBJ1-1; D remains unclear. This CDR3 has 16 amino acids. Trimming took 4 bases from V and 0 from J, leaving 15 bases between them. Germline V gene data show CDR1 as ENHRY and CDR2 as SYGVKD. CDR3 bases: TGTGCCATCAGTGGAAGGGCAGAACTCATGAACACTGAAGCTTTCTTT. It codes for CAISGRAELMNTEAFF.

This clone appeared once. J is TRBJ1-4 and V is TRBV7-2; 9 nucleotides agree with TRBD1. Germline V lookup: CDR1 SGHTA, CDR2 FQGNSA. This CDR3 has 17 amino acids. The trim removed 1 base at V and 5 bases at J, leaving 8 bases unmatched. The CDR3 protein is CASSLDGDRAWNEKLFF. CDR3 coding DNA: TGTGCCAGCAGCTTAGACGGGGACAGGGCGTGGAATGAAAAACTGTTTTTT. Supplemented by reference TRBV7-2 and TRBJ1-4, the full variable domain reads GAGVSQSPSNKVTEKGKDVELRCDPISGHTALYWYRQSLGQGLEFLIYFQGNSAPDKSGLPSDRFSAERTGGSVSTLTIQRTQQEDSAVYLCASSLDGDRAWNEKLFFGSGTQLSVL.

This chain connects TRBV7-9 to TRBJ2-7; 10 positions match TRBD1. Per the germline V gene, CDR1 is SEHNR and CDR2 is FQNEAQ (reference sequence). The CDR3 loop spans 15 amino acids. Unmatched junction bases numbered 5, after V lost 4 bases and J lost 2 bases. The CDR3 here is CASSSTGGAPYEQYF. In DNA form, the CDR3 reads TGTGCCAGCAGCTCGACAGGGGGCGCCCCCTACGAGCAGTACTTC. The variable domain in full, with the rest retrieved from reference TRBV7-9 and TRBJ2-7, is DTGVSQNPRHKITKRGQNVTFRCDPISEHNRLYWYRQTLGQGPEFLTYFQNEAQLEKSRLLSDRFSAERPKGSFSTLEIQRTEQGDSAMYLCASSSTGGAPYEQYFGPGTRLTVT.

A few counts support this clone. This chain links TRBV11-2 with TRBJ2-1, with D perhaps matching TRBD2 (6 bases). The germline V and J ends were trimmed by 1 base and 6 bases, with 13 bases remaining between them. CDR1 and CDR2 (germline): SGHAT, FQNNGV. CDR3 length: 15 residues. CDR3 coding DNA: TGTGCCAGCAGCTTAGGCGGAGGGCCTGGCAATGAGCAGTTCTTC. This codes for CASSLGGGPGNEQFF.

The rearrangement joins TRBV5-1 to TRBJ2-7; 8 positions agree with TRBD2. This CDR3 is 13 amino acids long. After removal of 4 bases from V and 2 bases from J, the junction contained 2 bases not matched to a gene. Germline V gene sequence: CDR1 SGHRS, CDR2 YFSETQ. CDR3 DNA sequence: TGCGCCAGCAGCCCGGGAGGGACCTACGAGCAGTACTTC. Protein product: CASSPGGTYEQYF.

V and J are TRBV7-9 and TRBJ2-7; 7 bases line up with TRBD1. Germline V lookup: CDR1 SEHNR, CDR2 FQNEAQ (reference sequence). J was trimmed by 4 bases and V by 5 bases; bases with no gene match: 5. The CDR3 totals 13 residues. CDR3 region: CASSRQGVYEQYF. CDR3 nucleotide sequence: TGTGCCAGCAGCCGACAGGGAGTATACGAGCAGTACTTC.

A single count supports this clone. The chain links TRBV6-1 to TRBJ2-7; D gene ambiguous. CDR1 is MNHNS, CDR2 SASEGT, per germline. V lost 7 bases to trimming and J lost 7 bases, with 11 bases between them. The CDR3 consists of 11 residues. CDR3 coding DNA: TGTGCCAGCAAAGTAAACACTGAGCAGTACTTC. It yields the protein CASKVNTEQYF.

The CDR3 DNA is TGCGCCAGCAGCCGAGACCACCGGGACAGGGGTTTGACGGGTGGCTACACCTTC. It specifies CASSRDHRDRGLTGGYTF. The rearrangement uses TRBV4-3 and TRBJ1-2; 10 bases are a match to TRBD1. V lost 4 bases, J lost 7 bases, and 18 bases stayed unmatched. Germline V CDR1 and CDR2: LGHNA, YSLEER. The CDR3 has 18 amino acids.

The V gene is TRBV15, the J gene TRBJ2-1; TRBD2 might be the D (5 bases). The CDR3 has 15 amino acids. CDR1 is LNHNV and CDR2 is YYDKDF in the germline V gene (reference sequence). V dropped 1 base and J dropped 7 bases, with 14 bases sitting between them. CDR3 residues: CATSRAVAGRNEQFF. The CDR3, as DNA: TGTGCCACCAGCAGAGCCGTGGCGGGTCGGAATGAGCAGTTCTTC.

The chain has TRBV23-1 and TRBJ2-7; TRBD1 agrees at 8 bases. TRBV23-1 is an open reading frame whose function is uncertain. V lost 1 base, J lost 0 bases, and 8 bases stayed unmatched. The length of the CDR3 is 17 residues. The CDR3 protein is CASSQLTGAYSSYEQYF. The CDR3 DNA is TGCGCCAGCAGTCAATTGACAGGGGCGTATAGCTCCTACGAGCAGTACTTC.

The chain uses TRBV6-6 and TRBJ1-1; TRBD1 matches 8 bases. This CDR3 has 13 residues. The J segment lost 5 bases and the V segment lost 6 bases, leaving 5 bases of the junction unmatched. The germline CDR1 and CDR2 sequences are MNHNY and SVGAGI (reference sequence). The CDR3 bases are TGTGCCAGCAGAGGGACAGGTTCAACTGAAGCTTTCTTT. The encoded protein is CASRGTGSTEAFF.

V is TRBV6-5 and J is TRBJ2-2; TRBD2 might be the D (6 bases). This CDR3 has 13 amino acids. V lost 4 bases and J lost 7, with 10 bases in between. Per the germline V gene, CDR1 is MNHEY and CDR2 is SVGAGI. This chain's CDR3 is CASSFIAVGELFF. The CDR3 bases are TGTGCCAGCAGTTTCATAGCGGTCGGGGAGCTGTTTTTT.

This chain uses TRBV27 with TRBJ2-4; TRBD1 matches 8 bases. The CDR3 extends over 17 amino acids. The germline V gene has CDR1 MNHEY and CDR2 SMNVEV (reference sequence). V was pared by 1 base and J by 3 bases, with 8 bases of the junction left unmatched. The chain's CDR3 is CASSLWAGGAYKNIQYF. CDR3 DNA: TGTGCCAGCAGTTTATGGGCAGGGGGCGCGTACAAAAACATTCAGTACTTC.

A few counts support this clone. The rearrangement links TRBV2 to TRBJ1-1; D might be TRBD1 (5 bases). Germline-derived CDR1 and CDR2 are SNHLY and FYNNEI. V lost 6 bases and J 5 bases, leaving 16 bases between the germline ends. CDR3 length equals 14 residues. The CDR3 DNA reads as TGTGCCAGCAGCCTCTGGGGGGTTGGTACTGAAGCTTTCTTT. Translated, it gives CASSLWGVGTEAFF.

V and J are TRBV10-1 and TRBJ2-7, with D tentatively TRBD1 (6 bases). From germline, CDR1 is WNHNN and CDR2 SYGVQD (reference sequence). CDR3 size: 14 residues. Deletions cut 7 bases from V and 3 bases from J, with 16 bases between. Here the CDR3 reads CASKEDSVNYEQYF. In nucleotides, the CDR3 is TGCGCCAGCAAAGAGGACAGCGTGAACTACGAGCAGTACTTC.

The chain employs TRBV29-1 and TRBJ2-7; D may be TRBD1 or TRBD2 (7 bases each). Trimming cost V 3 bases and J 6 bases, with 12 bases left between them. The CDR3 contains 12 residues. The germline V gene encodes CDR1 SQVTM and CDR2 ANQGSEA. CDR3 sequence (DNA): TGCAGCGTTGACAGGGGGGGAGGCGAGCAGTACTTC. Translating it yields CSVDRGGGEQYF.

The chain is built from TRBV5-1 and TRBJ2-7; TRBD2 is a possible D gene (5 bases). The CDR3 covers 16 residues. CDR1 is SGHRS, CDR2 YFSETQ, per germline. The V end was cut by 4 bases, the J end by 7 bases, with 24 bases between. The CDR3 spells CASSNPTAGFVGEQYF. CDR3 nucleotides: TGCGCCAGCAGCAACCCCACGGCGGGCTTTGTGGGAGAGCAGTACTTC.

This clone appeared a single time. The chain carries TRBV5-1 and TRBJ2-5, with 7 bases identical to TRBD1. The CDR3 loop spans 15 amino acids. V dropped 0 bases and J dropped 5; count of bases not matched to a gene: 7. In germline, CDR1 is SGHRS, CDR2 YFSETQ. The CDR3 nucleotides read TGCGCCAGCAGCTTGGGCGGGCAGGGGGAGGAGACCCAGTACTTC. It encodes CASSLGGQGEETQYF.

The genes are TRBV5-4 and TRBJ2-3; TRBD2 matches at 8 bases. The germline CDR1 and CDR2 sequences are SGHNT and YYREEE (reference sequence). CDR3 size: 16 residues. The trim removed 6 bases at V and 0 bases at J, leaving 9 bases unmatched. The CDR3 loop reads CASTLRREASTDTQYF. CDR3 coding DNA: TGTGCCAGCACCCTCAGGCGGGAGGCAAGCACAGATACGCAGTATTTT.

The chain's CDR3 is CASNHQGGASYEQYF. DNA for the CDR3: TGCGCCAGCAACCACCAAGGGGGGGCTTCCTACGAGCAGTACTTC. J is TRBJ2-7 and V is TRBV5-1; tentatively, D is TRBD2 (7 bases). V lost 6 bases and J lost 1, with 17 bases in between. This CDR3 is built from 15 residues. In germline, CDR1 is SGHRS, CDR2 YFSETQ.

This sequence joins TRBV9 and TRBJ1-2; D is perhaps TRBD1 (6 bases). This CDR3 has 15 residues. With 0 bases removed from V and 1 base from J, the gap between germline ends came to 10 bases. Per germline, CDR1 SGDLS and CDR2 YYNGEE. Here the CDR3 DNA reads TGTGCCAGCAGCGTAGGGCACAGGGATAACTATGGCTACACCTTC. This translates into CASSVGHRDNYGYTF.

The rearrangement joins TRBV27 to TRBJ2-7; D not certain. The germline gives CDR1 MNHEY, CDR2 SMNVEV (reference sequence). CDR3 length: 14 residues. The ends were cut back, 0 bases at V and 5 bases at J, with 11 bases in the middle. CDR3: CASSLSGTNDEQYF. The DNA of the CDR3 is TGTGCCAGCAGTTTATCTGGCACCAACGACGAGCAGTACTTC.

This clone appeared a few times. This chain uses TRBV27 with TRBJ2-3; TRBD2 matches 9 bases. V lost 2 bases to trimming and J lost 6 bases; unmatched junction nucleotides: 12. This CDR3 region has 17 residues. Germline V gene sequence: CDR1 MNHEY, CDR2 SMNVEV (reference sequence). The CDR3 loop is CASSLITAGGPRDTQYF. CDR3 bases: TGTGCCAGCAGTTTAATTACGGCGGGAGGGCCCAGGGATACGCAGTATTTT.

This clone was seen more than once but under ten times. The gene calls are TRBV27 and TRBJ2-1, with 7 bases matching TRBD2. Germline trimming cut 4 bases from V and 4 bases from J; bases unmatched to any gene: 16. The CDR3 contains 18 residues. Germline loops: CDR1 MNHEY, CDR2 SMNVEV (reference sequence). The CDR3 is CASSSIGGRERPYNEQFF. CDR3 DNA: TGTGCCAGCAGTTCTATCGGTGGGCGGGAGCGGCCTTACAATGAGCAGTTCTTC.